The 14 T cell receptor beta chains in this list originate from one sample, sequenced in a study of control samples from healthy donors and cancer patients. Clones were read by immunoSEQ multiplex PCR, and TCRdb kept only the in-frame ones, dropping some. The sample includes more than 20,000 clones, around 85% of them seen just once. Sequencing was carried out using PBMCs. The receptors were sampled from a man in his sixties with head and neck cancer.

This chain links TRBV3-1 (or the pseudogene TRBV3-2) with TRBJ2-6; D gene uncertain. The CDR3 totals 14 residues. V lost 4 bases and J lost 2, with 6 bases in between. Germline CDR1 reads LGHDT; CDR2 reads YNNKEL (reference sequence). Here the CDR3 reads CASSLSTGANVLTF. The CDR3 region has the DNA TGTGCCAGCAGCCTCTCCACTGGGGCCAACGTCCTGACTTTC.

This clone has just one count. The gene calls are TRBV11-1 and TRBJ2-5; tentatively, D is TRBD1 or TRBD2 (6 bases each). The CDR3 covers 16 residues. CDR1 SGHAT and CDR2 FQDESV come from the germline V gene (reference sequence). The ends were cut back, 4 bases at V and 5 bases at J, with 20 bases in the middle. The CDR3 bases are TGTGCCAGCAGCTCCAGGGACCGGGGGCGCGGCGAGACCCAGTACTTC. Translated: CASSSRDRGRGETQYF.

The chain joins TRBV7-2 to TRBJ1-6; D is perhaps TRBD1 (5 bases). CDR3 length: 13 amino acids. V lost 5 bases and J 14 bases, leaving 16 bases between the germline ends. Germline CDR1 SGHTA, CDR2 FQGNSA. The CDR3 DNA sequence: TGTGCCAGCAGCCAAACAGAGACAGTTGCCCTCCACTTT. It encodes CASSQTETVALHF.

This clone was picked up a small number of times. The chain recombines TRBV14 with TRBJ2-1; TRBD2 might be the D (5 bases). Trimming left V 2 bases short and J 6 bases short, with 14 bases between. The CDR3 totals 15 residues. Germline V gene lookup returns CDR1 SGHDN and CDR2 FVKESK. As DNA, the CDR3 is TGTGCCAGCAGCCAACTCGAGGGATTTGGCAATGAGCAGTTCTTC. Its translation: CASSQLEGFGNEQFF.

V and J are TRBV18 and TRBJ1-1; D is ambiguous. The germline CDR1 and CDR2 sequences are KGHSH and LQKENI. CDR3 length equals 13 residues. The V and J ends lost 3 bases and 5 bases respectively, with 10 bases between them. This CDR3 reads CASSPVEGTEAFF. In DNA form, the CDR3 reads TGTGCCAGCTCACCCGTGGAAGGAACTGAAGCTTTCTTT.

This chain links TRBV7-8 with TRBJ2-1, with 11 nucleotides matching TRBD2. The CDR3 is made up of 15 amino acids. Germline assignment: CDR1 SGHVS and CDR2 FQNEAQ. V lost 3 bases and J lost 5; bases outside the gene matches: 3. The CDR3 DNA is TGTGCCAGCAGCTTTAGCGGGAGGGGGAACAATGAGCAGTTCTTC. Residues: CASSFSGRGNNEQFF.

The genes are TRBV19 and TRBJ2-4; D not resolved. Deletions cut 5 bases from V and 0 bases from J, with 8 bases between. The CDR3 extends over 14 amino acids. The germline V gene has CDR1 LNHDA and CDR2 SQIVND (reference sequence). In DNA, the CDR3 is TGTGCCAGTAGTGGGATCCAAGCCAAAAACATTCAGTACTTC. Its protein product is CASSGIQAKNIQYF.

V gene TRBV27 combines with J gene TRBJ2-1; D unclear. The CDR3 runs to 12 residues. Germline values: CDR1 MNHEY, CDR2 SMNVEV (reference sequence). Trimming took 3 bases from V and 10 from J, leaving 10 bases between them. The CDR3: CASSFSQREQFF. The CDR3 nucleotides are TGTGCCAGCAGTTTTTCACAAAGGGAGCAGTTCTTC.

Here the CDR3 reads CASSEASAGVKTQYF. In nucleotides, the CDR3 is TGTGCCAGCAGTGAAGCGTCGGCGGGAGTAAAGACCCAGTACTTC. The chain has TRBV2 and TRBJ2-5; 7 nucleotides align to TRBD2. This CDR3 is 15 amino acids long. The V segment lost 0 bases and the J segment 6 bases; nucleotides outside the gene matches: 7. Germline CDR1 is SNHLY and CDR2 is FYNNEI.

The J gene is TRBJ1-1, the V gene TRBV29-1, with D unresolved. The CDR3 loop spans 14 amino acids. V gave up 6 bases and J gave up 4 bases, with 18 bases separating them. Germline lookup yields CDR1 SQVTM and CDR2 ANQGSEA. The CDR3 coding sequence is TGCAGCGTCGGACTAGGAGGGAAGGGCACTGAAGCTTTCTTT. Protein sequence: CSVGLGGKGTEAFF. The full variable domain, rest sourced from reference TRBV29-1 and TRBJ1-1, is SAVISQKPSRDICQRGTSLTIQCQVDSQVTMMFWYRQQPGQSLTLIATANQGSEATYESGFVIDKFPISRPNLTFSTLTVSNMSPEDSSIYLCSVGLGGKGTEAFFGQGTRLTVV.

The CDR3 DNA follows: TGTGCCTGGAGGGCCCGGGCGGGACCCTACAATGAGCAGTTCTTC. As protein: CAWRARAGPYNEQFF. This chain links TRBV30 with TRBJ2-1, with D maybe TRBD2 (6 bases). Germline V gene data show CDR1 as GTSNPN and CDR2 as SVGIG (reference sequence). Trimming stripped 3 bases from V and 2 bases from J, with 14 bases between. The CDR3 length is 15 residues.

The V and J genes are TRBV24-1 and TRBJ2-7, with 13 nucleotides matching TRBD2. This CDR3 comprises 16 residues. Germline V lookup: CDR1 KGHDR, CDR2 SFDVKD. Losses at the gene ends were 8 bases for V and 3 bases for J; bases not matched to a gene: 9. The CDR3 here is CATKGTSGVALYEQYV. CDR3 nucleotide sequence: TGTGCCACCAAAGGGACTAGCGGGGTCGCTCTCTACGAGCAGTACGTC.

In DNA form, the CDR3 reads TGTGCCAGTAGCCTGGGGGCGAACGGGGAGCTGTTTTTT. Protein sequence: CASSLGANGELFF. This rearrangement joins TRBV19 to TRBJ2-2; D perhaps matches TRBD1 (6 bases). CDR1 is LNHDA, CDR2 SQIVND, per germline (reference sequence). Deletions cut 6 bases from V and 7 bases from J, with 12 bases between. The CDR3 runs to 13 residues.

The genes are TRBV30 and TRBJ2-7; 10 bases fit TRBD2. V lost 2 bases to trimming and J lost 6 bases; unmatched junction nucleotides: 7. This CDR3 region has 14 residues. Germline V CDR1 and CDR2: GTSNPN, SVGIG (reference sequence). CDR3 residues: CAWSTLAGDAEQYV. Here the CDR3 DNA reads TGTGCCTGGAGTACTCTAGCGGGGGATGCCGAGCAGTACGTC.